In this sample, the clone carrying this TCR beta chain turned up a few times. Every isolated RNA sample was fully reverse transcribed, so sequencing captured expressed TCRB transcripts. The table came from immunoSEQ multiplex PCR; TCRdb's copy has only in-frame clones and leaves some out. The repertoire holds 310,000 or so clones, with 9.5% to 11% as singletons. There are 14 residues in the CDR3. The germline V and J ends were trimmed by 4 bases and 7 bases, with 14 bases remaining between them. From germline, CDR1 is SNHLY and CDR2 FYNNEI. The sample is drawn from a study of beta chain features in type 1 diabetes. Cells sorted by CD45RO/CCR7/CD25/CD127/CD95/CD27 comprised CD4+ naive, central memory, regulatory and stem cell-like memory cells. Purity exceeded 95% in all sorted populations.

This clonotype was sampled from a woman in her 30s in good health. The genes are TRBV2 and TRBJ1-5, with D perhaps TRBD1 (5 bases). The sample consisted of naive CD4+ T cells from blood. This CDR3 reads CASSVAGGYQPQHF. The CDR3 coding sequence is TGTGCCAGCAGTGTAGCCGGGGGTTACCAGCCCCAGCATTTT.